Listed below are T cell receptor beta chains from one sample, sequenced in a study of blood T cell repertoires in COVID-19. Libraries were prepared by immunoSEQ multiplex PCR; TCRdb keeps only in-frame clonotypes and omits some of them. The table shows 66,000 or so clones, with over 75% occurring only once. The specimen was peripheral blood. The receptors were sampled from a human donor in a cohort sampled during active COVID-19. CDR3s include the opening cysteine and the closing phenylalanine or tryptophan. D genes are given only for firm matches. Some rows mark clone size as missing; the rest say once, few, many or name a class of expanded clone.

>.|TRBV30|TRBJ2-7|.
TGTGCCTGGAGCCTACGCGGAGGGGCCTACGAGCAGTACTTC
CAWSLRGGAYEQYF
>.|TRBV6-4|TRBJ1-1|.
TGTGCCAGCAGACGACAGGAGTCGAACACTGAAGCTTTCTTT
CASRRQESNTEAFF
>TRBD2|TRBV29-1|TRBJ2-1|few
TGCAGCGTTATCCGGACTAGCGGGAGTTCTTCGGGTAATGAGCAGTTCTTC
CSVIRTSGSSSGNEQFF
>.|TRBV30|TRBJ1-1|.
TGTGCCTGGAGTGTACTAACCCGGGCTGAAGCTTTCTTT
CAWSVLTRAEAFF
>.|TRBV11-3|TRBJ1-1|.
TGTGCCAGCAGCTTATCAGAAAACACTGAAGCTTTCTTT
CASSLSENTEAFF
>.|TRBV29-1|TRBJ1-1|.
TGCAGCGTTGTCAGGGATCACACTGAAGCTTTCTTT
CSVVRDHTEAFF
>.|TRBV28|TRBJ1-5|.
TGTGCCAGCAGCTTACACAGGGACAATCAGCCCCAGCATTTT
CASSLHRDNQPQHF
>.|TRBV2|TRBJ1-2|.
TGTGCCAGCAGTGAGGGGTTCGGGGGAGGCTATGGCTACACCTTC
CASSEGFGGGYGYTF
>TRBD2|TRBV10-3|TRBJ2-3|.
TGTGCCATCAGTGAGCAGCGGGGCCTGAGCACAGATACGCAGTATTTT
CAISEQRGLSTDTQYF
>.|TRBV6-2/TRBV6-3|TRBJ1-5|.
TGTGCCAGCAGCCAGCGTGATAGCAATCAGCCCCAGCATTTT
CASSQRDSNQPQHF
>.|TRBV7-2|TRBJ1-5|.
TGTGCCAGCAGCTTACAAACAGACAATCAGCCCCAGCATTTT
CASSLQTDNQPQHF
>.|TRBV6-6|TRBJ1-2|.
TGTGCCAGCAGTACCTCGGAGAACTATGGCTACACCTTC
CASSTSENYGYTF
>TRBD2|TRBV11-2|TRBJ2-1|.
TGTGCCAGCAGCTTAGACCCTGATCTAGCGGGTAAGTACAATGAGCAGTTCTTC
CASSLDPDLAGKYNEQFF
>.|TRBV15|TRBJ1-4|.
TGTGCCACACAAGACAGGTCGCGCCTGAATGAAAAACTGTTTTTT
CATQDRSRLNEKLFF
>TRBD2|TRBV4-3|TRBJ2-2|once
TGCGCCAGCAGCCAAGATCCCCGCGGGAGGGCCAACACCGGGGAGCTGTTTTTT
CASSQDPRGRANTGELFF
>TRBD2|TRBV30|TRBJ2-1|.
TGTGCCTGGAACATGGGAGGGCCCGTCAGCAACAATGAGCAGTTCTTC
CAWNMGGPVSNNEQFF
>.|TRBV3-1/TRBV3-2|TRBJ2-3|.
TGTGCCAGCAGCGCTATCCGGGATACGCAGTATTTT
CASSAIRDTQYF
>TRBD1|TRBV28|TRBJ1-6|.
TGTGCCAGCAGTTTGGGGACAGGGGTAAATTCACCCCTCCACTTT
CASSLGTGVNSPLHF
>.|TRBV28|TRBJ1-1|.
TGTGCCAGCAGTTTTGGGGCCAGGGGCCATAACACTGAAGCTTTCTTT
CASSFGARGHNTEAFF
>TRBD1|TRBV18|TRBJ2-6|.
TGTGCCAGCTCAGCGACAGGGAACTCTGGGGCCAACGTCCTGACTTTC
CASSATGNSGANVLTF
>.|TRBV28|TRBJ2-1|.
TGTGCCAGTAACCGGGTTCTACGAACCAATGAGCAGTTCTTC
CASNRVLRTNEQFF
>TRBD2|TRBV7-9|TRBJ2-2|.
TGTGCCGCCGGTCCAGGCGGGAGGAACACCGGGGAGCTGTTTTTT
CAAGPGGRNTGELFF
>.|TRBV19|TRBJ1-4|.
TGTGCCAGTACTGCGACAGCAACTAATGAAAAACTGTTTTTT
CASTATATNEKLFF
>.|TRBV4-3|TRBJ1-5|.
TGCGCCAGCAGCCAAGGTCCGGGAAGGAGCAATCAGCCCCAGCATTTT
CASSQGPGRSNQPQHF
>.|TRBV9|TRBJ1-1|once
TGTGCCAGCAGCGTAGACGCCGGGAACACTGAAGCTTTCTTT
CASSVDAGNTEAFF
>TRBD2|TRBV11-2|TRBJ2-7|.
TGTGCCAGCAGCTTACTTGGGACTAGCCTCGACTACGAGCAGTACTTC
CASSLLGTSLDYEQYF
>.|TRBV6-5|TRBJ2-3|.
TGTGCCAGCAGAAAGACTAGTTTCGGAGATACGCAGTATTTT
CASRKTSFGDTQYF
>TRBD1|TRBV7-2|TRBJ1-1|few
TGTGCCAGCAGCGGATCAAAAGGGGGCAGGACTAACACTGAAGCTTTCTTT
CASSGSKGGRTNTEAFF
>.|TRBV7-2|TRBJ2-7|.
TGTGCCAGCAGCCACGGGAGTTCCCTCTACGAGCAGTACTTC
CASSHGSSLYEQYF
>TRBD2|TRBV5-4|TRBJ2-7|.
TGTGCCAGCAGTCTAGTAGCGGGAGGGGGTTCCTACGAGCAGTACTTC
CASSLVAGGGSYEQYF
>TRBD1|TRBV3-1/TRBV3-2|TRBJ2-5|.
TGTGCCAGCAGCACCCGGGCAGGGGGCGGTTTGGGGGAGACCCAGTACTTC
CASSTRAGGGLGETQYF
>.|TRBV4-3|TRBJ1-5|.
TGCGCCAGCAGCCGGTACGGAGGAGCTGGGCCCCAGCATTTT
CASSRYGGAGPQHF
>.|TRBV20-1|TRBJ1-5|.
TGCAGTGCTAGTAGGGGAAATAGCAATCAGCCCCAGCATTTT
CSASRGNSNQPQHF
>TRBD2|TRBV19|TRBJ2-5|.
TGTGCTACCTCCGGGACTAGGGGGATCGGGACCCAGTACTTC
CATSGTRGIGTQYF
>.|TRBV6-6|TRBJ1-2|.
TGTGCCAGCAGTTACTCGGGGGGGCGCAACTATGGCTACACCTTC
CASSYSGGRNYGYTF
>TRBD1|TRBV10-3|TRBJ1-3|.
TGTGCCATCAGGCCGACAGGGGCCGACGGAAACACCATATATTTT
CAIRPTGADGNTIYF
>TRBD1|TRBV6-2/TRBV6-3|TRBJ2-6|.
TGTGCCAGCAGTTCCGCCGAAGGGGGCACCAACGTCCTGACTTTC
CASSSAEGGTNVLTF
>.|TRBV5-1|TRBJ1-3|.
TGCGCCAGCAGCCTACAGGAGGGAAACACCATATATTTT
CASSLQEGNTIYF
>TRBD1|TRBV19|TRBJ2-1|.
TGTGCCAGTAGTAGACAGGGGCATGAGCAGTTCTTC
CASSRQGHEQFF
>.|TRBV5-5|TRBJ2-7|.
TGTGCCAGCAGCTTCCTGGGAGCCGGGGCCTACGAGCAGTACTTC
CASSFLGAGAYEQYF
>TRBD2|TRBV12-3/TRBV12-4|TRBJ2-1|.
TGTGCCAGCAGTTCGGGACTAGTGAGTGAGCAGTTCTTC
CASSSGLVSEQFF
>TRBD2|TRBV4-3|TRBJ2-1|once
TGCGCCAGCAGCCAAGTCGGGGGGTCCTACAATGAGCAGTTCTTC
CASSQVGGSYNEQFF
>.|TRBV4-3|TRBJ2-7|.
TGCGCCAGCAGCCAAGATGGATCCGGTGAGGGCTACGAGCAGTACTTC
CASSQDGSGEGYEQYF
>TRBD2|TRBV29-1|TRBJ2-3|.
TGCAGCGTTGAAGAGAGACTAGCGGGAAGCACAGATACGCAGTATTTT
CSVEERLAGSTDTQYF
>TRBD1|TRBV4-3|TRBJ2-7|.
TGCGCCAGCAGCCCTGGACAGGGTGGCGAGCAGTACTTC
CASSPGQGGEQYF
>TRBD1|TRBV3-1/TRBV3-2|TRBJ2-1|.
TGTGCCAGCAGCCAAGATAGGGGACTAGGACAGGGGGCGCGCAATGAGCAGTTCTTC
CASSQDRGLGQGARNEQFF
>TRBD1|TRBV11-2|TRBJ1-2|.
TGTGCCAGCAGCTCCGACAGGGTAGCTAACTATGGCTACACCTTC
CASSSDRVANYGYTF
>TRBD2|TRBV19|TRBJ2-3|.
TGTGCCAGTACAGGCGGGAGGCACACAGATACGCAGTATTTT
CASTGGRHTDTQYF
>TRBD1|TRBV7-6|TRBJ1-1|.
TGTGCCAGCAGCAACCGGGACAGCGGACCAATGAACACTGAAGCTTTCTTT
CASSNRDSGPMNTEAFF
>.|TRBV30|TRBJ2-7|.
TGTGCCTGGAGTGTACTAGGGTCTACACTAGCCGAGCAGTACTTC
CAWSVLGSTLAEQYF
>.|TRBV30|TRBJ2-1|.
TGTGCCTGGAGTCTACGGGAGCAGTTCTTC
CAWSLREQFF
>TRBD1|TRBV11-2|TRBJ2-5|.
TGTGCCAGCAGCCCACGGACAGGGGGCGGTGAGACCCAGTACTTC
CASSPRTGGGETQYF
>.|TRBV28|TRBJ1-5|.
TGTGCCAGCAGTTTACTGAAGGGGATAGGGAATCAGCCCCAGCATTTT
CASSLLKGIGNQPQHF
>.|TRBV5-1|TRBJ2-1|.
TGCGCCAGCAGTACCGAGGGGGCCTACAATGAGCAGTTCTTC
CASSTEGAYNEQFF